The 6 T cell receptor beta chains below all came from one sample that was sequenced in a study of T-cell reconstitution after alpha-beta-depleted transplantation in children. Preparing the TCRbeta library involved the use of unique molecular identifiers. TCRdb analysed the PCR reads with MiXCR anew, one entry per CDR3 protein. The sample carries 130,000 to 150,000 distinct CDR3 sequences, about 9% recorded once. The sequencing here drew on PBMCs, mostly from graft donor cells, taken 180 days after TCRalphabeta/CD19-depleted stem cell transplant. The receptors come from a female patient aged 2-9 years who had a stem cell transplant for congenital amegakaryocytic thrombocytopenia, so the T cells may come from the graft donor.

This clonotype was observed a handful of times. The chain's CDR3 is CASSFPPGQPQHF. The DNA for the CDR3 is TGTGCCAGCAGTTTCCCCCCGGGCCAGCCCCAGCATTTT. V gene TRBV12-3 or TRBV12-4 combines with J gene TRBJ1-5; D remains unclear. V lost 3 bases, J lost 7 bases, and 10 bases lay in between. CDR3 length: 13 amino acids.

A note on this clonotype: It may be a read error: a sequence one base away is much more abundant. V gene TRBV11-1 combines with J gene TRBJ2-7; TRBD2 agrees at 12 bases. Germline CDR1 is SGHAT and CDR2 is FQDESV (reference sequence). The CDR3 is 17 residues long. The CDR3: CSSSSRTSGIKNYEQYF. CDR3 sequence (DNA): TGTTCCAGCAGCTCCCGGACTAGCGGGATAAAAAACTACGAGCAGTACTTC.

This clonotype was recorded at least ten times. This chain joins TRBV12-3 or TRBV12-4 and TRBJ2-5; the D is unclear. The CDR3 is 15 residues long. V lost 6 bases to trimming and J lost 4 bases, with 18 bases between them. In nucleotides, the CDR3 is TGTGCCAGCAGCTCAGGCATACCACCAACAGAGACCCAGTACTTC. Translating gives CASSSGIPPTETQYF.

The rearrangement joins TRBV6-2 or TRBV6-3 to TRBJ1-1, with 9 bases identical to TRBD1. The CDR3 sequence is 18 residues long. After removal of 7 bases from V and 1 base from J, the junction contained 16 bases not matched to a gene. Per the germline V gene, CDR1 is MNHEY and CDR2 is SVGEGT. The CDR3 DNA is TGTGCCAGCACCCCCATCGGGACAGGGTTGTCCCCGAACACTGAAGCTTTCTTT. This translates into CASTPIGTGLSPNTEAFF.

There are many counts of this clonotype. The CDR3 DNA is TGCAGTGGTGAAGGGACTAAAGGCACAGATACGCAGTATTTT. This translates into CSGEGTKGTDTQYF. This sequence joins TRBV20-1 and TRBJ2-3; TRBD2 agrees at 7 bases. The CDR3 totals 14 residues. Germline CDR1 DFQATT, CDR2 SNEGSKA (reference sequence). Trimming removed 7 bases from V and 1 base from J; junction bases left unmatched: 8.

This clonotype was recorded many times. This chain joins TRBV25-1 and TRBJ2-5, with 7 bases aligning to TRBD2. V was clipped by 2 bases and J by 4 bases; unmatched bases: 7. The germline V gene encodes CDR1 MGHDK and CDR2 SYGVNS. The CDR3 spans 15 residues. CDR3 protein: CASSEMGTTTETQYF. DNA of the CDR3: TGTGCCAGCAGTGAAATGGGGACTACCACAGAGACCCAGTACTTC.